This T cell receptor (beta chain) comes out of a study of control samples from healthy donors and cancer patients. The CDR3 is made up of 15 amino acids. Germline trimming cut 1 base from V and 2 bases from J; bases unmatched to any gene: 3. Germline values: CDR1 SEHNR, CDR2 FQNEAQ (reference sequence). The data were produced by immunoSEQ multiplex PCR, yet TCRdb's version contains in-frame clones alone and is incomplete. The sample holds 120,000 or so clones; more than 75% are singletons and the top ten take about 8.7%. This clone was picked up a small number of times. The V and J genes are TRBV7-9 and TRBJ2-7, with 9 bases aligning to TRBD2. The origin of this receptor is a man in his forties in good health. Sequenced material: blood. CDR3 nucleotides: TGTGCCAGCAGCTTAGGGTCTAGCGGGACCTACGAGCAGTACTTC. This encodes CASSLGSSGTYEQYF.